The source of this T cell receptor beta chain is a study of blood T cell repertoires in COVID-19 (dated by TCRdb to the early 2020s). At the level of the whole study: The collaborator samples originated in the United States, Italy and Spain and spanned the acute and convalescent phases of COVID-19. The sample metadata nearly always contained a de-identified subject ID, COVID-19 status, age in years and sex. The prospective study material was composed of cDNA or gDNA derived from T cells, B-cell-depleted T cells, or PBMCs. Where available, HLA class I and class II types were taken from metadata supplied by the sample provider and were not determined by assay-based typing. The samples were drawn from the first 160 participants of the ongoing ImmuneRACE study and from over 950 subjects provided by 6 global collaborators. A freely available public database, intended as a resource for researchers studying the immune response to SARS-CoV-2, is where the repertoires were released. The dataset comprised deeply sampled blood TCRbeta repertoires from subjects exposed to, actively infected with, or recovered from COVID-19. What the authors observed across the whole study: How much clinical and demographic metadata was included differed by source and by participant, and the metadata was provided uncurated.

Via the germline V gene, CDR1 is SGHTA and CDR2 FQGNSA. Here V drops 8 bases and J drops 0 bases, and the junction holds 6 bases not matched to any gene. From cysteine to phenylalanine, the CDR3 is 14 amino acids long. Only CDR3 DNA remains: 42 bases, in frame from the first base. Of note for this clone: Its antigen remains unidentified. No much larger clone exists at a distance of one base, and base qualities are not known.

TCRbeta CDR3 regions were amplified from genomic DNA using the immunoSEQ Assay, a bias-controlled multiplex PCR. The paper's data handling went like this. Within the assay, amplification of reference gene primers was used to estimate how many nucleated cells each sample contained. Sequence reads were collapsed and filtered to measure the absolute abundance of every unique TCRbeta CDR3 rearrangement. For each sample, productive Simpson clonality was calculated as the square root of Simpson's diversity index across productive rearrangements. What TCRdb holds here is the immuneACCESS table cut down to in-frame rearrangements. Part of the clones is not present; checked against another copy, under half of the missing clones reflect an unresolved V gene, and the others are unexplained. V and J calls and clone size are given by that table; D and trimming were obtained from the DNA. This sample is represented by under 300,000 clones; about 80% of them were singletons. Around 3.6% of the sample is taken by the ten largest.

Enrolling through a virtual design, the prospective study's participants ranged in age from roughly 18 to 95 years and lived across about two dozen United States geographic areas. In the prospective study, participants were assigned to cohorts based on the clinical history participants reported in a screening survey and a study questionnaire. For ImmuneRACE Cohort 3, a participant was defined as recovered based on two consecutive negative NP/OP PCR tests, clearance by a healthcare professional, or resolution of symptoms. Mobile phlebotomists in the prospective study collected whole blood, serum and a nasopharyngeal or oropharyngeal swab from every participant. Additional blood draws and questionnaires over an approximately 2-month period could optionally be provided by prospective study participants. Before DNA extraction, blood samples from the prospective study were shipped at room temperature or frozen.

The sequenced sample was PBMCs or T cells enriched from blood (not recorded which). The clonotype was recovered from a man aged 45 to 65 who had recovered from COVID-19. Recombination joined TRBV7-2 with TRBJ1-2, with 7 junctional bases fitting TRBD1. The DNA is TGTGCCAGCCTTACGACAGGGACTAACTATGGCTACACCTTC. Its coded protein is CASLTTGTNYGYTF.